The clone carrying this T cell receptor (beta chain) turned up a few times. This CDR3 contains 15 residues. Germline loops: CDR1 SGHTA, CDR2 FQGNSA. Trimming cost V 5 bases and J 3 bases; bases outside gene matches: 2. The sample is drawn from a study of blood T cell repertoires in COVID-19. The overall study: Some COVID-19 samples were acute and others convalescent; all came from the United States, Italy and Spain. The analysed material was cDNA or gDNA that came from T cells, B-cell-depleted T cells, or PBMCs.

In the authors' workflow: Estimated nucleated cell counts came from reference gene primer amplification. Data came from immunoSEQ multiplex PCR; TCRdb stores just in-frame clones and leaves some out. The V and J calls and clone size were taken over from that table, and D and trimming were inferred from the DNA. The data hold 140,000 to 150,000 clones, with 80% to 90% observed a single time. The receptor's source is a woman aged 55 to 70 with COVID-19, enrolled during active disease. Material for sequencing was peripheral blood. This chain connects TRBV7-2 to TRBJ2-7; 15 nucleotides line up with TRBD2. This CDR3 is CASSVGLAGGYEQYF. In DNA, the CDR3 is TGTGCCAGCAGCGTGGGACTAGCGGGGGGCTACGAGCAGTACTTC.